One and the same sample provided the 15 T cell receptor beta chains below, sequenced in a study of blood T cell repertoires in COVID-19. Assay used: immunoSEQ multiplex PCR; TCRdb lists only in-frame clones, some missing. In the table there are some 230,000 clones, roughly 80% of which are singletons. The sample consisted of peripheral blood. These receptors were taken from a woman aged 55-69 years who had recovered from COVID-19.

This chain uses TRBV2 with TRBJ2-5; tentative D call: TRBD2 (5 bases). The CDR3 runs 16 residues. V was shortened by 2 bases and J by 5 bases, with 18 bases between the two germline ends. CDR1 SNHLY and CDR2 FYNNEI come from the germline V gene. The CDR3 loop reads CASSERLGRGLETQYF. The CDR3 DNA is TGTGCCAGCAGTGAAAGGCTCGGTCGGGGTTTGGAGACCCAGTACTTC.

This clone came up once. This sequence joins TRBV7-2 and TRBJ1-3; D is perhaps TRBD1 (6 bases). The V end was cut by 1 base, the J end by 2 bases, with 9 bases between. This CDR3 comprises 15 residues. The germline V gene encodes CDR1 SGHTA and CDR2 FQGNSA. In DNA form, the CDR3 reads TGTGCCAGCAGCTTAGTGGACAGCCCTGGAAACACCATATATTTT. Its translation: CASSLVDSPGNTIYF. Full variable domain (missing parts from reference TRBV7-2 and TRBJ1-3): GAGVSQSPSNKVTEKGKDVELRCDPISGHTALYWYRQSLGQGLEFLIYFQGNSAPDKSGLPSDRFSAERTGGSVSTLTIQRTQQEDSAVYLCASSLVDSPGNTIYFGEGSWLTVV.

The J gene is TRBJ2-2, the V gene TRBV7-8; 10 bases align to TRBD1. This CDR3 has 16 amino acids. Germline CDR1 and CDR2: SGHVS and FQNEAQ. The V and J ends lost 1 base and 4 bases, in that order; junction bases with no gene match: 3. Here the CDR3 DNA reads TGTGCCAGCAGCTTAGGGACAGGGGGAAGCACCGGGGAGCTGTTTTTT. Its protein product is CASSLGTGGSTGELFF. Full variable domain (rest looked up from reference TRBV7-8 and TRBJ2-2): GAGVSQSPRYKVAKRGQDVALRCDPISGHVSLFWYQQALGQGPEFLTYFQNEAQLDKSGLPSDRFFAERPEGSVSTLKIQRTQQEDSAVYLCASSLGTGGSTGELFFGEGSRLTVL.

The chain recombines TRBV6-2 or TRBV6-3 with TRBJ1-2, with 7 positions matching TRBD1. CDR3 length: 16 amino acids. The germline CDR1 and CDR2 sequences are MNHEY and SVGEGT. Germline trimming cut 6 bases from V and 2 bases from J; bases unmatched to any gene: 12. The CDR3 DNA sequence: TGTGCCAGCAGCCTGCGACAGGGTAGGGGAAACTATGGCTACACCTTC. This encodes CASSLRQGRGNYGYTF.

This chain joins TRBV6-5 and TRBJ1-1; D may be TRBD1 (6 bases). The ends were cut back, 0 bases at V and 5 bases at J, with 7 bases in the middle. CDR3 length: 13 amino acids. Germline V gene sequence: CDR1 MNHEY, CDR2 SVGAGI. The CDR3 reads CASSYSRGTEAFF. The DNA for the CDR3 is TGTGCCAGCAGTTACTCAAGGGGGACTGAAGCTTTCTTT.

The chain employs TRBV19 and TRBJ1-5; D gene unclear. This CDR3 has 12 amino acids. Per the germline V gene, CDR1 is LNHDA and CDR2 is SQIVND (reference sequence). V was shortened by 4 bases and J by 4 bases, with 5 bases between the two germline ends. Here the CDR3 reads CASSRGNQPQHF. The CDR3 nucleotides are TGTGCCAGTAGTAGAGGGAATCAGCCCCAGCATTTT.

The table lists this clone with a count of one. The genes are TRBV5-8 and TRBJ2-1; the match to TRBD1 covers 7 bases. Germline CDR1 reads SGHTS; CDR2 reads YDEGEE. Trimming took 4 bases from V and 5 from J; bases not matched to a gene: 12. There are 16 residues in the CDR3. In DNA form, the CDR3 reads TGTGCCAGCAGCAATTTGGACAGGCAGCCTAACAATGAGCAGTTCTTC. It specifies CASSNLDRQPNNEQFF. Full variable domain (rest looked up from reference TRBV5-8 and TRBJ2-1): EAGVTQSPTHLIKTRGQQATLRCSPISGHTSVYWYQQALGLGLQFLLWYDEGEERNRGNFPPRFSGRQFPNYSSELNVNALELEDSALYLCASSNLDRQPNNEQFFGPGTRLTVL.

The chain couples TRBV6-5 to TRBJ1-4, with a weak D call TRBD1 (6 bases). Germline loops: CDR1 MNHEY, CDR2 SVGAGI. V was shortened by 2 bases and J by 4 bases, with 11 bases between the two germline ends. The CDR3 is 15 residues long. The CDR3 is CASSYEGRGNEKLFF. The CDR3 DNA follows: TGTGCCAGCAGTTACGAGGGCAGGGGTAATGAAAAACTGTTTTTT.

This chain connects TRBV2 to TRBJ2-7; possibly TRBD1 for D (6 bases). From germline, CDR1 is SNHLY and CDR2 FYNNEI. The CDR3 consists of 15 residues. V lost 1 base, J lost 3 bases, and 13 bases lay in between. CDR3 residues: CASSEEISGVYEQYF. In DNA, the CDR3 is TGTGCCAGCAGTGAAGAAATTTCAGGGGTCTACGAGCAGTACTTC.

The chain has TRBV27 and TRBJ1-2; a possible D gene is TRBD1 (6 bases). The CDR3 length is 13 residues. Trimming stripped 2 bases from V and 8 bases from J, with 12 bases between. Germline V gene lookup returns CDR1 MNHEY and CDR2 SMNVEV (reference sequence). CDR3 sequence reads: CASSLRGAQGYTF. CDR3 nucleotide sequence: TGTGCCAGCAGTTTACGGGGGGCGCAGGGCTACACCTTC.

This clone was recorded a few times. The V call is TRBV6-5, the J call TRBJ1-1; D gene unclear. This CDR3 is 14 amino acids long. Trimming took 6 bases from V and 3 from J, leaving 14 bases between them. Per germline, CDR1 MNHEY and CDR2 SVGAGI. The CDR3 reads CASSAGRRDTEAFF. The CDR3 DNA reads TGTGCCAGCAGCGCGGGGAGGCGGGACACTGAAGCTTTCTTT.

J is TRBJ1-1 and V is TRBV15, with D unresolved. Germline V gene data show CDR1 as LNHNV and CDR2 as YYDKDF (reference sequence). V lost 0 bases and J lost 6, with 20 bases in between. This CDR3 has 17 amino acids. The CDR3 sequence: CATSRDRWQAESPEAFF. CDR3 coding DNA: TGTGCCACCAGCAGAGATCGTTGGCAGGCAGAGTCCCCTGAAGCTTTCTTT.

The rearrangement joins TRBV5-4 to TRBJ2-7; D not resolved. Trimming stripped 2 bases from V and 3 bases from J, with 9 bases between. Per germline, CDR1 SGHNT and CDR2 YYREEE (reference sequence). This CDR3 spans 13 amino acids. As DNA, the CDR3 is TGTGCCAGCAGCTTCGTTGGCAGCTACGAGCAGTACTTC. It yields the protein CASSFVGSYEQYF.

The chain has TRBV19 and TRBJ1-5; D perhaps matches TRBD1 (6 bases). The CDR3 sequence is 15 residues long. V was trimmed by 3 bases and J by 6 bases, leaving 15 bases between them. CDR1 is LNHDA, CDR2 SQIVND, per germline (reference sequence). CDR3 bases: TGTGCCAGTAGTATTAAGGGGGGGCGAAGTCAGCCCCAGCATTTT. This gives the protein CASSIKGGRSQPQHF.

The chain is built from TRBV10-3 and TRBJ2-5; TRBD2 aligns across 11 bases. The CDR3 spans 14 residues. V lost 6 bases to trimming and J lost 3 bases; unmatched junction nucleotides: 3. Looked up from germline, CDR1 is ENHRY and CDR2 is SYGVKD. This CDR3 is CAIRDSGGEETQYF. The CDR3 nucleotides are TGTGCCATCAGGGATAGCGGGGGGGAAGAGACCCAGTACTTC.